A selection of T cell receptor beta chains follows, all from one sample in a study of CD8 T cells in Susac syndrome. One entry per CDR3 protein, called by TCRdb with MiXCR from the immunoSEQ multiplex PCR reads. The sample has about 290,000 distinct CDR3 sequences; 65% to 90% are singletons. The sample consisted of CD8+ T cells from PBMCs. These TCRs come from a human donor with multiple sclerosis. The CDR3 runs from the conserved cysteine through the conserved F or W. A D gene is named only where the DNA matches it firmly. Only some rows state a clone size, as once, few, many or a class for expanded clones.

j_gene: TRBJ2-3; v_gene: TRBV11-1; abundance: .; d_gene: .; CDR3nt: TGTGCCACCTCCGAAAGCGGGAGCACAGATACGCAGTATTTT; CDR3aa: CATSESGSTDTQYF
j_gene: TRBJ2-1; v_gene: TRBV7-8; abundance: .; d_gene: TRBD2; CDR3nt: TGTGCCAGCAGCTTGATTAGCGGGAACAATGAGCAGTTCTTC; CDR3aa: CASSLISGNNEQFF
j_gene: TRBJ2-7; v_gene: TRBV13; abundance: .; d_gene: TRBD2; CDR3nt: TGTGCCAGCAGCCCGCCCTTACTAGCGGGAGACCACTACGAGCAGTACTTC; CDR3aa: CASSPPLLAGDHYEQYF
j_gene: TRBJ2-1; v_gene: TRBV7-6; abundance: .; d_gene: .; CDR3nt: TGTGCCAGCAGCAGGACGGACCTTCCATACAATGAGCAGTTCTTC; CDR3aa: CASSRTDLPYNEQFF
j_gene: TRBJ1-4; v_gene: TRBV7-9; abundance: .; d_gene: .; CDR3nt: TGTGCCAGCACGGCCTTGGTCCGTCAGGGGAGGATCACTAATGAAAAACTGTTTTTT; CDR3aa: CASTALVRQGRITNEKLFF
j_gene: TRBJ2-5; v_gene: TRBV10-3; abundance: .; d_gene: TRBD2; CDR3nt: TGTGCCATCAGTGAGTCGGGGGGAGCGGGAGGAAAAGATCAAGAGACCCAGTACTTC; CDR3aa: CAISESGGAGGKDQETQYF
j_gene: TRBJ1-1; v_gene: TRBV20-1; abundance: .; d_gene: TRBD1; CDR3nt: TGCAGTGCTAGACCGACAGGGTGGGGAAACACTGAAGCTTTCTTT; CDR3aa: CSARPTGWGNTEAFF
j_gene: TRBJ2-7; v_gene: TRBV7-9; abundance: .; d_gene: TRBD2; CDR3nt: TGTGCCAGCAGCTTAAGCGCTAGCGGACACGAGCAGTACTTC; CDR3aa: CASSLSASGHEQYF
j_gene: TRBJ1-2; v_gene: TRBV19; abundance: .; d_gene: .; CDR3nt: TGTGCCAGTAGTGCGGGGATAGGGGTCGGCTATGGCTACACCTTC; CDR3aa: CASSAGIGVGYGYTF
j_gene: TRBJ2-7; v_gene: TRBV27; abundance: .; d_gene: TRBD2; CDR3nt: TGTGCCAGCAGTCCGGGACTAGCGACTACCTACGAGCAGTACTTC; CDR3aa: CASSPGLATTYEQYF
j_gene: TRBJ2-1; v_gene: TRBV6-5; abundance: few; d_gene: TRBD2; CDR3nt: TGTGCCAGCAGTTACTTCTATAGCGGGAGTCGCAATGAGCAGTTCTTC; CDR3aa: CASSYFYSGSRNEQFF
j_gene: TRBJ2-5; v_gene: TRBV3-1; abundance: .; d_gene: .; CDR3nt: TGTGCCAGCAGCCAGTCGAGGAAGACCCAGTACTTC; CDR3aa: CASSQSRKTQYF
j_gene: TRBJ2-7; v_gene: TRBV20-1; abundance: .; d_gene: .; CDR3nt: TGCAGTGCGGGTCGGGTAGTTTACTCCTACGAGCAGTACTTC; CDR3aa: CSAGRVVYSYEQYF
j_gene: TRBJ2-7; v_gene: TRBV12-5; abundance: .; d_gene: .; CDR3nt: TGTGCTAGTGGTTTGTCCCCTGACGAGCAGTACTTC; CDR3aa: CASGLSPDEQYF
j_gene: TRBJ2-7; v_gene: TRBV19; abundance: few; d_gene: .; CDR3nt: TGTGCCTCGGGGCAGGGCAATTACGAGCAGTACTTC; CDR3aa: CASGQGNYEQYF
j_gene: TRBJ2-7; v_gene: TRBV28; abundance: .; d_gene: .; CDR3nt: TGTGCCAGCAGTTTATGGTCCTTGCGCCCCTACTACGAGCAGTACTTC; CDR3aa: CASSLWSLRPYYEQYF
j_gene: TRBJ1-5; v_gene: TRBV4-3; abundance: once; d_gene: TRBD1; CDR3nt: TGCGCCAGCAGCCAGTACAGGGGAAGCAATCAGCCCCAGCATTTT; CDR3aa: CASSQYRGSNQPQHF
j_gene: TRBJ1-3; v_gene: TRBV7-9; abundance: .; d_gene: .; CDR3nt: TGTGCCAGCAGCTTAGTTGCAGGGTCTGGAAACACCATATATTTT; CDR3aa: CASSLVAGSGNTIYF
j_gene: TRBJ2-7; v_gene: TRBV11-2; abundance: once; d_gene: .; CDR3nt: TGTGCCAGCAGCTTTTTCAGTGGCTTCTACGAGCAGTACTTC; CDR3aa: CASSFFSGFYEQYF
j_gene: TRBJ1-5; v_gene: TRBV5-1; abundance: .; d_gene: TRBD1; CDR3nt: TGCGCCAGCAGCGACGGACAGGGAGCTCAGCCCCAGCATTTT; CDR3aa: CASSDGQGAQPQHF
j_gene: TRBJ1-2; v_gene: TRBV28; abundance: .; d_gene: .; CDR3nt: TGTGCCAGCAGTTTATCGTCAGGGTATGGCTACACCTTC; CDR3aa: CASSLSSGYGYTF
j_gene: TRBJ2-3; v_gene: TRBV24-1; abundance: .; d_gene: .; CDR3nt: TGTGCCACCAGTGATTTGAATAGTCTCTACACAGATACGCAGTATTTT; CDR3aa: CATSDLNSLYTDTQYF
j_gene: TRBJ1-2; v_gene: TRBV5-5; abundance: .; d_gene: .; CDR3nt: TGTGCCAGCAGCTTGGAGATGGACTATGGCTACACCTTC; CDR3aa: CASSLEMDYGYTF
j_gene: TRBJ1-1; v_gene: TRBV9; abundance: .; d_gene: .; CDR3nt: TGTGCCAGCAGCGTCGTTCGGGACGGTTGGCTGAACACTGAATCTTTCTTT; CDR3aa: CASSVVRDGWLNTESFF
j_gene: TRBJ2-3; v_gene: TRBV6-2/TRBV6-3; abundance: .; d_gene: .; CDR3nt: TGTGCCAGCGACCAGCCCAGCTCGCGTATGCTCGATACGCAGTATTTT; CDR3aa: CASDQPSSRMLDTQYF
j_gene: TRBJ1-5; v_gene: TRBV6-1; abundance: .; d_gene: .; CDR3nt: TGTGCCAGCAGTGGCCGACAGGATAGCAATCAGCCCCAGCATTTT; CDR3aa: CASSGRQDSNQPQHF
j_gene: TRBJ2-1; v_gene: TRBV27; abundance: once; d_gene: TRBD2; CDR3nt: TGTGCCAGCAGTTCCCAAGCGACTAGCGATTACTACAATGAGCAGTTCTTC; CDR3aa: CASSSQATSDYYNEQFF
j_gene: TRBJ1-2; v_gene: TRBV4-3; abundance: .; d_gene: .; CDR3nt: TGCGCCAGCAGCCAAGGACTCAGGGGTGCTGGCTACACCTTC; CDR3aa: CASSQGLRGAGYTF
j_gene: TRBJ2-7; v_gene: TRBV7-9; abundance: .; d_gene: .; CDR3nt: TGTGCCAGCAGCCCCTCTCCCCCCGCGTCCCCCTACGAGCAGTACTTC; CDR3aa: CASSPSPPASPYEQYF
j_gene: TRBJ2-3; v_gene: TRBV2; abundance: .; d_gene: TRBD2; CDR3nt: TGTGCCGTACGACCATCCGGGACTAGCGGCACAGATACGCAGTATTTT; CDR3aa: CAVRPSGTSGTDTQYF
j_gene: TRBJ2-1; v_gene: TRBV29-1; abundance: .; d_gene: .; CDR3nt: TGCAGCGTTGTTGGGACCAGGGGGGCCCTCAACAATGAGCAGTTCTTC; CDR3aa: CSVVGTRGALNNEQFF
j_gene: TRBJ2-7; v_gene: TRBV7-9; abundance: .; d_gene: .; CDR3nt: TGTGCCAGCGGCTTTAGAGGCGAGCAGTACTTC; CDR3aa: CASGFRGEQYF
j_gene: TRBJ2-1; v_gene: TRBV6-6; abundance: .; d_gene: .; CDR3nt: TGTGCCAGCAGTTACTTGAGACAGAACTCCTACAATGAGCAGTTCTTC; CDR3aa: CASSYLRQNSYNEQFF
j_gene: TRBJ2-1; v_gene: TRBV27; abundance: .; d_gene: TRBD2; CDR3nt: TGTGCGGCCGGGACTAGCGGACTCCATGAGCAGTTCTTC; CDR3aa: CAAGTSGLHEQFF
j_gene: TRBJ2-3; v_gene: TRBV7-9; abundance: .; d_gene: .; CDR3nt: TGTGCCAGCAGCTTAGGCCCCACTAGCACAGATACGCAGTATTTT; CDR3aa: CASSLGPTSTDTQYF
j_gene: TRBJ2-3; v_gene: TRBV14; abundance: once; d_gene: TRBD2; CDR3nt: TGTGCCAGCAGCCGCGGTGAGGCGGGAGGTCCAGATACGCAGTATTTT; CDR3aa: CASSRGEAGGPDTQYF
j_gene: TRBJ2-3; v_gene: TRBV19; abundance: .; d_gene: TRBD1; CDR3nt: TGTGCCAGTAGCGGAATCGAGGGGGCAACAGATACGCAGTATTTT; CDR3aa: CASSGIEGATDTQYF
j_gene: TRBJ1-2; v_gene: TRBV3-1; abundance: .; d_gene: TRBD1; CDR3nt: TGTGCCAGCAGCCAAGAACCCCGACAGGGAACCTACTATGGCTACACCTTC; CDR3aa: CASSQEPRQGTYYGYTF
j_gene: TRBJ2-7; v_gene: TRBV20-1; abundance: .; d_gene: .; CDR3nt: TGCAGTGCTAGAGATTCTGGAGCAGGGATCTACGAGCAGTACTTC; CDR3aa: CSARDSGAGIYEQYF
j_gene: TRBJ2-5; v_gene: TRBV28; abundance: .; d_gene: .; CDR3nt: TGTGCCAGCAGTTTAAGGGAGCCGGAATTTGTAAGAGAGGCCCAGTACTTC; CDR3aa: CASSLREPEFVREAQYF
j_gene: TRBJ2-7; v_gene: TRBV13; abundance: once; d_gene: TRBD1; CDR3nt: TGTGCCAGCAGCTTAAGGGGACAGGGTACCTACGAGCAGTACTTC; CDR3aa: CASSLRGQGTYEQYF
j_gene: TRBJ2-5; v_gene: TRBV24-1; abundance: .; d_gene: TRBD1; CDR3nt: TGTGCCACCAGTGATCCCCCTTGGGGACAGGGACGGGAGACCCAGTACTTC; CDR3aa: CATSDPPWGQGRETQYF
j_gene: TRBJ2-7; v_gene: TRBV6-2/TRBV6-3; abundance: .; d_gene: TRBD1; CDR3nt: TGTGCCAGCAGTTACGACAGGGCCAACGAGCAGTACTTC; CDR3aa: CASSYDRANEQYF
j_gene: TRBJ2-1; v_gene: TRBV9; abundance: .; d_gene: .; CDR3nt: TGTGCCAGCAGCCCGTTCGCGGGTTGGGCACCGAGCTCCTACAATGAGCAGTTCTTC; CDR3aa: CASSPFAGWAPSSYNEQFF
j_gene: TRBJ1-2; v_gene: TRBV6-1; abundance: few; d_gene: .; CDR3nt: TGTGCCAGCATGGGCTATGGCTACACCTTC; CDR3aa: CASMGYGYTF
j_gene: TRBJ2-2; v_gene: TRBV29-1; abundance: .; d_gene: .; CDR3nt: TGCAGCGTTGAAGCAGGGGGGGATATGGGCGGGGAGCTGTTTTTT; CDR3aa: CSVEAGGDMGGELFF
j_gene: TRBJ2-7; v_gene: TRBV7-2; abundance: few; d_gene: .; CDR3nt: TGTGCCAGCAGCTTAGGGCGACTTAACTCCTACGAGCAGTACTTC; CDR3aa: CASSLGRLNSYEQYF
j_gene: TRBJ1-4; v_gene: TRBV5-4; abundance: .; d_gene: TRBD1; CDR3nt: TGTGCCAGCAGCCAGACAGGGGGGTCCTTAAATGAAAAATTGTTTTTT; CDR3aa: CASSQTGGSLNEKLFF
j_gene: TRBJ1-2; v_gene: TRBV6-5; abundance: once; d_gene: .; CDR3nt: TGTGCCAGCAGTCCCCGACATGCTAACTATGGCTACACCTTC; CDR3aa: CASSPRHANYGYTF
j_gene: TRBJ1-1; v_gene: TRBV6-2/TRBV6-3; abundance: .; d_gene: TRBD1; CDR3nt: TGTGCCAGCAGCTGGGACAGCCCTATTAGTTTTGAAGCTTTCTTT; CDR3aa: CASSWDSPISFEAFF
j_gene: TRBJ1-1; v_gene: TRBV10-3; abundance: .; d_gene: TRBD1; CDR3nt: TGTGCCATCAGTGCCACCACAGGGGTGAACACTGAAGCTTTCTTT; CDR3aa: CAISATTGVNTEAFF